The TCR beta chain under discussion was sequenced for a study of blood T cell repertoires in COVID-19. Overall study context: COVID-19 samples collected from the United States, Italy and Spain covered acute and convalescent phases. T cells, B-cell-depleted T cells, or PBMCs supplied cDNA or gDNA.

Per the authors' pipeline: Amplification with reference gene primers provided the estimates of nucleated cell counts. The protocol was immunoSEQ multiplex PCR, while the TCRdb copy is restricted to in-frame clones and leaves out a portion. V and J calls and clone size follow that table, whereas D and trimming were derived from the DNA. The sample yields under 150,000 clones, roughly 84% seen once. The CDR3 is made up of 12 amino acids. The V end was cut by 6 bases, the J end by 12 bases, with 18 bases between. Germline loops: CDR1 LNHDA, CDR2 SQIVND (reference sequence). The sample taken for sequencing was peripheral blood. The chain uses TRBV19 and TRBJ2-7, with D tentatively TRBD2 (6 bases). The receptor was isolated from a woman aged 80 or over with acute or convalescent COVID-19. The CDR3 DNA follows: TGTGCCAGTAGACCCCAGGCGGGGCGACCGTACTTC. Its protein is CASRPQAGRPYF.